The entry below describes one T cell receptor beta chain. The data originate from a study of blood T cell repertoires in COVID-19. In the original workflow: Estimation of nucleated cell counts was performed using reference gene primer amplification. Profiling relied on immunoSEQ multiplex PCR, and the TCRdb table lists in-frame clones only, not all of them. The D gene and trimming were derived from the DNA, and the V and J assignments and clone size from that table. The sample holds around 130,000 clones, over 80% seen once. V lost 3 bases to trimming and J lost 5 bases; unmatched junction nucleotides: 17. CDR3 length equals 18 residues. Germline loops: CDR1 LGHDT, CDR2 YNNKEL (reference sequence).

This clonotype originated in a man aged 35 to 55 with active or convalescent COVID-19. Sequencing was done on a sample of peripheral blood. The gene calls are TRBV3-1 (or the pseudogene TRBV3-2) and TRBJ2-3; 7 nucleotides agree with TRBD1. In nucleotides, the CDR3 is TGTGCCAGCAGCCAGCTGTCGACAGGGCTCGTACCCAGAGATACGCAGTATTTT. This gives the protein CASSQLSTGLVPRDTQYF.